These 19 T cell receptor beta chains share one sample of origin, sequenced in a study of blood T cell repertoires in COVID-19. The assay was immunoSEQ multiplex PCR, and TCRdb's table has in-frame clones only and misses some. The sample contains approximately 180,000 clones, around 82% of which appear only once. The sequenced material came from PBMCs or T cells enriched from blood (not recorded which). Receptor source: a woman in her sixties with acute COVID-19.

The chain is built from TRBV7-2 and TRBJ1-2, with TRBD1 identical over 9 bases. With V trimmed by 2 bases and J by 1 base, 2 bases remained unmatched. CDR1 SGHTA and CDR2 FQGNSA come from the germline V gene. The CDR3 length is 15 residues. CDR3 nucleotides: TGTGCCAGCAGCTTACCGGGACAGGGTAACTATGGCTACACCTTC. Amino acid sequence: CASSLPGQGNYGYTF.

This CDR3 is CASRDREAGEQFF. CDR3 nucleotides: TGCGCCAGCAGGGATCGGGAGGCGGGTGAGCAGTTCTTC. The rearrangement joins TRBV5-1 to TRBJ2-1; TRBD2 matches 7 bases. CDR1 and CDR2 (germline): SGHRS, YFSETQ. This CDR3 is built from 13 residues. V shed 5 bases and J 9 bases; nucleotides not matched to a gene: 8.

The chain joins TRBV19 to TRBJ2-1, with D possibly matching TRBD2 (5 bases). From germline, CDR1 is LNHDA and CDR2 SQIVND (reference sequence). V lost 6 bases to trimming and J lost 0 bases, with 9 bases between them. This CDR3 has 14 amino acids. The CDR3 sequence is CASRSGISYNEQFF. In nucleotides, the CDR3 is TGTGCCAGTAGATCGGGGATCTCCTACAATGAGCAGTTCTTC.

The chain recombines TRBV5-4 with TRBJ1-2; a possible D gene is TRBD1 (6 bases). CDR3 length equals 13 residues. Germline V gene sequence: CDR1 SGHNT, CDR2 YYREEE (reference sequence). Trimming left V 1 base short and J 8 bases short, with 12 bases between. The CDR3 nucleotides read TGTGCCAGCAGCTTGCGGGGGGCTTTAGGCTACACCTTC. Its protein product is CASSLRGALGYTF.

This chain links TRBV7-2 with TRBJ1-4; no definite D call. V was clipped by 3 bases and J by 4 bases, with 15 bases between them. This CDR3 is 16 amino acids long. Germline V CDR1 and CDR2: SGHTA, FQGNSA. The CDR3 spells CASSLRGGNLNEKLFF. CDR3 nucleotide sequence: TGTGCCAGCAGCTTGCGGGGAGGGAATCTTAATGAAAAACTGTTTTTT.

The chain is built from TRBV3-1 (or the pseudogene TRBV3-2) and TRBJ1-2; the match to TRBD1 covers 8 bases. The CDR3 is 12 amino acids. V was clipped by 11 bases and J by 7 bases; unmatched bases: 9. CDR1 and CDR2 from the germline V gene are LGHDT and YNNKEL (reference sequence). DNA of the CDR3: TGTGCCTCCGGGGACAGGTCGGGTGGCTACACCTTC. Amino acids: CASGDRSGGYTF.

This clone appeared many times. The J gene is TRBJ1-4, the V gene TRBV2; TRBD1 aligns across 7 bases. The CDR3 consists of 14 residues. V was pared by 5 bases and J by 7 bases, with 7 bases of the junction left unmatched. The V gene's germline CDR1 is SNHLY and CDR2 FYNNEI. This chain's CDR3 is CASSLRQGAEKLFF. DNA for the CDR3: TGTGCCAGCAGTTTGAGACAGGGTGCTGAAAAACTGTTTTTT.

The CDR3 reads CASSKDRGRRDEKLFF. The CDR3, as DNA: TGTGCCAGCAGCAAAGATCGAGGGCGGCGGGATGAAAAACTGTTTTTT. The V gene is TRBV21-1, the J gene TRBJ1-4. TRBV21-1 is reported as a pseudogene. The CDR3 runs 16 residues.

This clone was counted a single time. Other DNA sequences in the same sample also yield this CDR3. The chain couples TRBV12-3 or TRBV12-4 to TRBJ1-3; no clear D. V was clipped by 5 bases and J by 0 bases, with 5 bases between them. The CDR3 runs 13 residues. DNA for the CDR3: TGTGCCAGCAGTCGGGACTCTGGAAACACCATATATTTT. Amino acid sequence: CASSRDSGNTIYF.

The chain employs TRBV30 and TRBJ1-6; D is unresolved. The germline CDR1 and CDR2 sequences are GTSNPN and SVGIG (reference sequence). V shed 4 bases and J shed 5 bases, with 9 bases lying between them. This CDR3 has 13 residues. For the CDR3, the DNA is TGTGCCTGGACGGGTTTCGATAATTCACCCCTCCACTTT. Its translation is CAWTGFDNSPLHF.

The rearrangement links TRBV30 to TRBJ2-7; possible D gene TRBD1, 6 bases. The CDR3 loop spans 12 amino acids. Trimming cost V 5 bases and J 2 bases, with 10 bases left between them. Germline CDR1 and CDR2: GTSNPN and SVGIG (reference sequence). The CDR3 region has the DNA TGTGCCTGGGGAGGACAGACCTACGAGCAGTACTTC. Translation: CAWGGQTYEQYF.

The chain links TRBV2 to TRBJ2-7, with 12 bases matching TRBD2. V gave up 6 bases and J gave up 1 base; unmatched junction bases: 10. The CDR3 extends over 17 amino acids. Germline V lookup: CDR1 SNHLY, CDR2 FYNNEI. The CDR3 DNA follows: TGTGCCAGCAGGGACCTAGCGGGAGGGCCCGCTTCCTACGAGCAGTACTTC. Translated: CASRDLAGGPASYEQYF.

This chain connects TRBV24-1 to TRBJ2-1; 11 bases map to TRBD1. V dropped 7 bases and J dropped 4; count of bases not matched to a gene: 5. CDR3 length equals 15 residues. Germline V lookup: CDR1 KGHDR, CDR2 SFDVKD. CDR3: CATRTGTGGYNEQFF. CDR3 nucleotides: TGTGCCACCAGGACGGGGACAGGGGGATACAATGAGCAGTTCTTC.

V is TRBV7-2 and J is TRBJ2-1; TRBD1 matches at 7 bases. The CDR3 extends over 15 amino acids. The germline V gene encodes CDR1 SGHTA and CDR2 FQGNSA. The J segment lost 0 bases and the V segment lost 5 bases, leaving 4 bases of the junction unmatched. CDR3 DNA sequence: TGTGCCAGCAGCCCACAGGGGAGCTCCTACAATGAGCAGTTCTTC. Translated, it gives CASSPQGSSYNEQFF.

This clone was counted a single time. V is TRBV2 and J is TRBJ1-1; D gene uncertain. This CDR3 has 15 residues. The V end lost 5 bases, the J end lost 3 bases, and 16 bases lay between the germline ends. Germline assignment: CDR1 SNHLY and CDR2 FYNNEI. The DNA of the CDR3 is TGTGCCAGCAGTCCCGGACTTTCTCGGGACACTGAAGCTTTCTTT. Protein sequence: CASSPGLSRDTEAFF.

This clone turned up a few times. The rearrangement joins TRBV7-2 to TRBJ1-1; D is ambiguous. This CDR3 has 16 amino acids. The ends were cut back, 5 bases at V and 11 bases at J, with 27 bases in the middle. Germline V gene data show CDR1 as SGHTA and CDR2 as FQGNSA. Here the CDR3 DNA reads TGTGCCAGCAGCCCTCCGAACACCGTGATGGCCTGGTGGGCTTTCTTT. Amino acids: CASSPPNTVMAWWAFF.

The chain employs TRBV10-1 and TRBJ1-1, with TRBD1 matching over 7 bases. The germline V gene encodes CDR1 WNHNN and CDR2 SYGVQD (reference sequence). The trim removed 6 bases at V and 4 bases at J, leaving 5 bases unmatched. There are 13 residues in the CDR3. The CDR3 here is CASSLGTATEAFF. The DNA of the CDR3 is TGCGCCAGCAGCTTGGGGACAGCCACTGAAGCTTTCTTT.

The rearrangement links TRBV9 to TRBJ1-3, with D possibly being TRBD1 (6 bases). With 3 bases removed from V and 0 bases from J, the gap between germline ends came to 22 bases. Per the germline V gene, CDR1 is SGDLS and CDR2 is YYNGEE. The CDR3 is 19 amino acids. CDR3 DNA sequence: TGTGCCAGCAGCGACCAACCGGGACACCTTCCCCTCTCTGGAAACACCATATATTTT. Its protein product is CASSDQPGHLPLSGNTIYF.

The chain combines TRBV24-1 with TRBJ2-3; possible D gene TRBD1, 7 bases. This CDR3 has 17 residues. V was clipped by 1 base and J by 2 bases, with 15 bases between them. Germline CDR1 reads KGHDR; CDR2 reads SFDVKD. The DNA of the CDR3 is TGTGCCACCAGTGATTTCCCCAGGGGGGTAACCACAGATACGCAGTATTTT. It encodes CATSDFPRGVTTDTQYF.